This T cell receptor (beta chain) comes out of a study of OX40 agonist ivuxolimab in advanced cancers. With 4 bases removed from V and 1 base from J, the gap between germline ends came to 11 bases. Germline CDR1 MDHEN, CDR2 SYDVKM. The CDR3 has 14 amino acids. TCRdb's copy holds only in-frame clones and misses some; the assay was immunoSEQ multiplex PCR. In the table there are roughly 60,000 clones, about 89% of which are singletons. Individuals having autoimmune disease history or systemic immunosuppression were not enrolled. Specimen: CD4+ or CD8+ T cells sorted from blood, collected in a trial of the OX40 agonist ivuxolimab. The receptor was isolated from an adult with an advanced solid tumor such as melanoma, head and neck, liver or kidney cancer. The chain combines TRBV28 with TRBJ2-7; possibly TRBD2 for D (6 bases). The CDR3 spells CASSSRLGSYEQYF. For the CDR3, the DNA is TGTGCCAGCAGTTCCAGACTAGGGTCCTACGAGCAGTACTTC.